A single sample is the source of the 24 T cell receptor beta chains below, sequenced in a study of naive and memory T cell subsets. The SP2 primer and nested alpha and beta constant region primers amplified ligated cDNA in four rounds. From the 5' RACE reads, TCRdb called clonotypes with MiXCR, one entry per CDR3 protein. Of 45,000 to 55,000 distinct CDR3 sequences listed, 4.7% are singletons. A UMI-containing oligonucleotide was joined by 3' ligation to the TCR cDNA template. The origin of the receptors is a female donor in good health.

This clonotype has at least ten counts. The chain couples TRBV5-1 to TRBJ1-1; D not resolved. The CDR3 is 14 amino acids. V lost 0 bases and J 4 bases, leaving 10 bases between the germline ends. Germline assignment: CDR1 SGHRS and CDR2 YFSETQ. This CDR3 reads CASSLGTGPTEAFF. DNA of the CDR3: TGCGCCAGCAGCTTGGGAACGGGCCCCACTGAAGCTTTCTTT.

This clonotype was recorded many times. The J gene is TRBJ2-7, the V gene TRBV4-1; maybe TRBD2 (6 bases). CDR3 length equals 18 residues. Germline-derived CDR1 and CDR2 are MGHRA and YSYEKL. Trimming removed 0 bases from V and 0 bases from J, with 18 bases in between. CDR3 in amino acids: CASSQEVWSGSPSYEQYF. In DNA, the CDR3 is TGCGCCAGCAGCCAAGAAGTGTGGAGCGGGTCACCCTCCTACGAGCAGTACTTC.

This clonotype was found many times. For the CDR3, the DNA is TGTGCCAGCAGGACTCTCGGGGTCCCCTACGAGCAGTACTTC. Translating it yields CASRTLGVPYEQYF. The chain links TRBV27 to TRBJ2-7; D perhaps matches TRBD2 (5 bases). Germline-derived CDR1 and CDR2 are MNHEY and SMNVEV (reference sequence). This CDR3 has 14 amino acids. V gave up 6 bases and J gave up 2 bases, with 14 bases separating them.

The sample holds many counts of this clonotype. This chain links TRBV15 with TRBJ2-7; D not certain. The CDR3 is made up of 14 amino acids. Germline assignment: CDR1 LNHNV and CDR2 YYDKDF (reference sequence). V lost 0 bases, J lost 0 bases, and 6 bases lay in between. The CDR3 DNA sequence: TGTGCCACCAGCAGAGAAAAGAGCTCCTACGAGCAGTACTTC. This translates into CATSREKSSYEQYF.

This clonotype has a count of ten or more. J is TRBJ1-5 and V is TRBV7-8; 10 bases fit TRBD1. The CDR3 runs 18 residues. CDR1 is SGHVS, CDR2 FQNEAQ, per germline. V shed 5 bases and J 5 bases; nucleotides not matched to a gene: 15. CDR3 bases: TGTGCCAGCAGCAAAACAGAACCGGGACAGGGGATGGATCAGCCCCAGCATTTT. As protein: CASSKTEPGQGMDQPQHF.

This clonotype was found many times. This chain uses TRBV19 with TRBJ1-5; 10 bases fit TRBD1. Germline values: CDR1 LNHDA, CDR2 SQIVND (reference sequence). Trimming took 7 bases from V and 2 from J; bases not matched to a gene: 8. CDR3 length: 16 amino acids. Written as DNA, the CDR3 is TGTGCCAGTAAAAGGACAGGGGGGGGGGGCAATCAGCCCCAGCATTTT. Translating gives CASKRTGGGGNQPQHF.

This clonotype has ten or more counts. The genes are TRBV20-1 and TRBJ2-7, with 7 bases aligning to TRBD2. In germline, CDR1 is DFQATT, CDR2 SNEGSKA (reference sequence). This CDR3 has 14 residues. J lost 0 bases, V lost 4 bases, and 6 bases had no gene match. Here the CDR3 DNA reads TGCAGTGCTACAGCGGGGCCATCCTCCTACGAGCAGTACTTC. Protein product: CSATAGPSSYEQYF.

The rearrangement joins TRBV29-1 to TRBJ2-7; tentatively, D is TRBD1 (6 bases). CDR1 and CDR2 (germline): SQVTM, ANQGSEA. CDR3 size: 14 residues. Trimming removed 4 bases at V and 1 base at J, with 14 bases between. CDR3 residues: CSVARDTESYEQYF. Here the CDR3 DNA reads TGCAGCGTTGCCCGGGACACGGAATCCTACGAGCAGTACTTC.

This clonotype appeared many times. The chain joins TRBV11-3 to TRBJ1-6; a weak D match, TRBD1 (5 bases). The CDR3 has 13 amino acids. From germline, CDR1 is SGHNT and CDR2 YENEEA. V lost 5 bases and J 7 bases, leaving 9 bases between the germline ends. CDR3 coding DNA: TGTGCCAGCAGCCAACGGGGGAATTCACCCCTCCACTTT. Translating gives CASSQRGNSPLHF. Full variable domain (remainder filled in from reference TRBV11-3 and TRBJ1-6): EAGVVQSPRYKIIEKKQPVAFWCNPISGHNTLYWYLQNLGQGPELLIRYENEEAVDDSQLPKDRFSAERLKGVDSTLKIQPAELGDSAVYLCASSQRGNSPLHFGNGTRLTVT.

This chain uses TRBV11-2 with TRBJ2-3, with unresolved D. The CDR3 length is 16 residues. The V end was cut by 2 bases, the J end by 3 bases, with 15 bases between. Germline CDR1 SGHAT, CDR2 FQNNGV. Here the CDR3 DNA reads TGTGCCAGCAGCTTAAAAAAAACCCTACCGACAGATACGCAGTATTTT. As protein: CASSLKKTLPTDTQYF. Complete variable domain (other parts from reference TRBV11-2 and TRBJ2-3): EAGVAQSPRYKIIEKRQSVAFWCNPISGHATLYWYQQILGQGPKLLIQFQNNGVVDDSQLPKDRFSAERLKGVDSTLKIQPAKLEDSAVYLCASSLKKTLPTDTQYFGPGTRLTVL.

This clonotype was seen at least ten times. The chain has TRBV7-9 and TRBJ2-2, with TRBD1 matching 10 bases. The V and J ends lost 4 bases and 0 bases, in that order; junction bases with no gene match: 5. Looked up from germline, CDR1 is SEHNR and CDR2 is FQNEAQ (reference sequence). This CDR3 is built from 17 residues. CDR3: CASSSGTGASNTGELFF. The CDR3 region has the DNA TGTGCCAGCAGCTCCGGGACAGGGGCCTCGAACACCGGGGAGCTGTTTTTT.

At least ten counts were recorded for this clonotype. The genes are TRBV29-1 and TRBJ2-5, with D tentatively TRBD1 (6 bases). The germline V gene encodes CDR1 SQVTM and CDR2 ANQGSEA. The V and J ends lost 5 bases and 0 bases respectively, with 13 bases between them. The length of the CDR3 is 14 residues. Here the CDR3 DNA reads TGCAGCGTTACGGACAGTTGGTACCAAGAGACCCAGTACTTC. It translates to CSVTDSWYQETQYF.

J is TRBJ2-5 and V is TRBV5-6; 7 nucleotides match TRBD1. Trimming cost V 2 bases and J 4 bases; bases outside gene matches: 5. Germline values: CDR1 SGHDT, CDR2 YYEEEE. The CDR3 covers 14 residues. CDR3 region: CASSFRDRAETQYF. The CDR3 coding sequence is TGTGCCAGCAGCTTTAGAGACAGGGCAGAGACCCAGTACTTC.

In this sample, this clonotype turned up a few times. This rearrangement joins TRBV6-5 to TRBJ1-5, with a possible D match to TRBD1 (5 bases). The ends were cut back, 6 bases at V and 1 base at J, with 16 bases in the middle. Germline values: CDR1 MNHEY, CDR2 SVGAGI. CDR3 length equals 16 residues. The CDR3 here is CASRPGTPRSNQPQHF. The CDR3 DNA reads TGTGCCAGCAGGCCCGGGACCCCCAGAAGCAATCAGCCCCAGCATTTT.

This clonotype was counted many times. The gene calls are TRBV29-1 and TRBJ2-1; D is unresolved. The germline CDR1 and CDR2 sequences are SQVTM and ANQGSEA. This CDR3 is 12 amino acids long. Trimming cost V 3 bases and J 1 base, with 4 bases left between them. The CDR3 coding sequence is TGCAGCGTTGAGCGGTCCTACAATGAGCAGTTCTTC. Its protein product is CSVERSYNEQFF.

As concerns this clonotype: One base away lies a much larger clone, so this may be a sequencing read error. The rearrangement uses TRBV12-3 or TRBV12-4 and TRBJ1-2; no clear D. The CDR3 totals 13 residues. DNA for the CDR3: TGTGCCAGCAGTTTAGACAGACCGTATGGCGACACCTTC. Encoded protein: CASSLDRPYGDTF.

This clonotype occurred many times. This chain connects TRBV20-1 to TRBJ2-5; D gene unclear. This CDR3 comprises 10 residues. Germline V gene data show CDR1 as DFQATT and CDR2 as SNEGSKA (reference sequence). Between the trimmed V and J ends, which lost 5 bases and 5 bases, there was a span of 6 bases. Here the CDR3 reads CSAEFETQYF. CDR3 nucleotide sequence: TGCAGTGCTGAGTTCGAGACCCAGTACTTC.

CDR3: CASSSAGLAGATDTQYF. The CDR3, as DNA: TGTGCCAGCAGCTCCGCGGGACTAGCGGGAGCTACAGATACGCAGTATTTT. V is TRBV11-2 and J is TRBJ2-3; 14 positions agree with TRBD2. The length of the CDR3 is 17 residues. In germline, CDR1 is SGHAT, CDR2 FQNNGV. Trimming removed 4 bases from V and 3 bases from J; junction bases left unmatched: 6.

This clonotype was counted ten times or more. The genes are TRBV6-1 and TRBJ1-2; the D is unclear. Trimming stripped 4 bases from V and 7 bases from J, with 10 bases between. Germline-derived CDR1 and CDR2 are MNHNS and SASEGT. CDR3 length: 12 amino acids. In nucleotides, the CDR3 is TGTGCCAGCAGTGTCGATTGGGGTGGCTACACCTTC. Translating gives CASSVDWGGYTF.

This clonotype was recorded at least ten times. This chain joins TRBV6-2 or TRBV6-3 and TRBJ2-1; weak D call: TRBD1 (5 bases). The CDR3 totals 15 residues. Germline CDR1 reads MNHEY; CDR2 reads SVGEGT. The V end was cut by 7 bases, the J end by 0 bases, with 13 bases between. CDR3 sequence (DNA): TGTGCCAGCATCGATGGACACCCCTCCTACAATGAGCAGTTCTTC. Residues: CASIDGHPSYNEQFF.

This clonotype has a count of ten or more. The chain has TRBV7-8 and TRBJ2-7; D ambiguous. Trimming took off 1 base at V and 0 bases at J, with 7 bases between the two ends. This CDR3 has 14 amino acids. Germline assignment: CDR1 SGHVS and CDR2 FQNEAQ. This chain's CDR3 is CASSLEPVSYEQYF. CDR3 sequence (DNA): TGTGCCAGCAGCTTAGAACCCGTCTCCTACGAGCAGTACTTC.

This clonotype appeared many times. The chain uses TRBV11-2 and TRBJ2-5, with D maybe TRBD2 (5 bases). V was pared by 5 bases and J by 0 bases, with 16 bases between. CDR3 length: 16 residues. CDR1 SGHAT and CDR2 FQNNGV come from the germline V gene. CDR3 in DNA: TGTGCCAGCAGCCTGCCAGGCGGACTGAACCAAGAGACCCAGTACTTC. Its translation is CASSLPGGLNQETQYF.

In its sample, this clonotype was seen many times. The chain links TRBV5-1 to TRBJ2-6; maybe TRBD1 (5 bases). CDR3 length: 15 residues. Deletions cut 2 bases from V and 1 base from J, with 7 bases between. Germline CDR1 reads SGHRS; CDR2 reads YFSETQ. CDR3 coding DNA: TGCGCCAGCAGCTTCGCAGGGTCTGGGGCCAACGTCCTGACTTTC. It specifies CASSFAGSGANVLTF.

In this sample, this clonotype turned up many times. This chain connects TRBV7-6 to TRBJ1-5; D is unclear. CDR1 and CDR2 (germline): SGHVS, FNYEAQ. V lost 5 bases, J lost 9 bases, and 23 bases lay in between. This CDR3 region has 16 residues. CDR3 nucleotide sequence: TGTGCCAGCAGCAATTCTCCGGCGGGAACGGGTGGGCCCCAGCATTTT. Translation: CASSNSPAGTGGPQHF.